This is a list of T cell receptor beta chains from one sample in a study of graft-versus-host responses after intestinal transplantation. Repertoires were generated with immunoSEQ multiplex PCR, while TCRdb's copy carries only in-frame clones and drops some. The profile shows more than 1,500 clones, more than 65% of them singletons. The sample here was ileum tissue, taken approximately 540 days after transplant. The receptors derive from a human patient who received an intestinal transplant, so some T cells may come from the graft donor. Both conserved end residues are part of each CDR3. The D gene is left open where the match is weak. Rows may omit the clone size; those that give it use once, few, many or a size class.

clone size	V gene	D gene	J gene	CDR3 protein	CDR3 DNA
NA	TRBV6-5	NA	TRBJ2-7	CARSLITNEQYF	TGTGCCAGGTCCCTAATTACGAACGAGCAGTACTTC
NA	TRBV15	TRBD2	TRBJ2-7	CATSSRGVSYEQYF	TGTGCCACCAGCAGTCGGGGGGTCTCCTACGAGCAGTACTTC
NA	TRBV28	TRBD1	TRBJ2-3	CASGQGGTDTQYF	TGTGCCAGCGGACAGGGAGGCACAGATACGCAGTATTTT
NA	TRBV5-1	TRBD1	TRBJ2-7	CASSQGTGPEQYF	TGCGCCAGCAGCCAAGGGACAGGGCCCGAGCAGTACTTC
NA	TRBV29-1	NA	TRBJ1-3	CSAREAGNTIYF	TGCAGCGCTCGAGAGGCTGGAAACACCATATATTTT
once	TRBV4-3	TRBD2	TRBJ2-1	CASSQDSGTYNEQFF	TGCGCCAGCAGCCAAGATAGCGGGACCTACAATGAGCAGTTCTTC
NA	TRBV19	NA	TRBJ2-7	CASSIPGLAYEQYF	TGTGCCAGTAGTATCCCGGGACTCGCATACGAGCAGTACTTC
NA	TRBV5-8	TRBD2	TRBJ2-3	CASSQGLAGDTDTQYF	TGTGCCAGCAGCCAGGGACTAGCGGGAGACACAGATACGCAGTATTTT
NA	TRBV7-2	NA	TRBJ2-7	CASSLVLAYEQYF	TGTGCCAGCAGCTTAGTCCTAGCGTACGAGCAGTACTTC
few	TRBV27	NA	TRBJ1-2	CASSLKGGNGYTF	TGTGCCAGCAGTTTAAAGGGGGGAAATGGCTACACCTTC
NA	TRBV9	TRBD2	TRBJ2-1	CASSERLANEQFF	TGTGCCAGCAGCGAGCGACTAGCCAATGAGCAGTTCTTC
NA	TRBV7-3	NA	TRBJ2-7	CASSTPLGPQYF	TGTGCCAGCAGCACCCCACTAGGTCCGCAGTACTTC
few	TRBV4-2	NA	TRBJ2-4	CASSQARKDIQYF	TGTGCCAGCAGCCAAGCACGCAAGGACATTCAGTACTTC
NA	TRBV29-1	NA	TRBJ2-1	CSVHLSSYNEQFF	TGCAGCGTTCATCTGAGCTCCTACAATGAGCAGTTCTTC
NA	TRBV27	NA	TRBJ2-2	CASNRINGGELFF	TGTGCCAGCAATAGGATAAACGGGGGGGAGCTGTTTTTT
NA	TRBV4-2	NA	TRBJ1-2	CASRQTGVANYGYTF	TGTGCCAGCAGGCAAACGGGAGTAGCTAACTATGGCTACACCTTC
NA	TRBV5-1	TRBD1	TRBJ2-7	CASSQGTGPEQYF	TGCGCCAGCAGCCAAGGGACAGGGCCCGAGCAGTACTTC
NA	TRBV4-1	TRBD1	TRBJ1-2	CASSQDSGQGYYGYTF	TGCGCCAGCAGCCAAGATTCGGGACAGGGGTACTATGGCTACACCTTC
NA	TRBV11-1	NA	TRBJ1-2	CASTLGVNGYTF	TGTGCCAGCACCTTGGGAGTTAATGGCTACACCTTC
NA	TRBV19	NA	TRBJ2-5	CASKAGKETQYF	TGTGCCAGTAAGGCAGGCAAAGAGACCCAGTACTTC
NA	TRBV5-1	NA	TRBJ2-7	CASSLFGFYEQYF	TGCGCCAGCAGCTTATTTGGGTTCTACGAGCAGTACTTC
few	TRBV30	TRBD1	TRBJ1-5	CAWSRTGGREPQHF	TGTGCCTGGAGTAGGACAGGGGGCCGTGAGCCCCAGCATTTT
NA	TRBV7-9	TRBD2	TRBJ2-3	CASSLTSGRDTQYF	TGTGCCAGCAGCTTAACTAGCGGGAGGGATACGCAGTATTTT
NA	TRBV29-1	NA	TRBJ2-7	CSVAPSRLSYEQYF	TGCAGCGTTGCCCCCTCGCGCCTATCCTACGAGCAGTACTTC
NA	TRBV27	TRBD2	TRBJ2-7	CASSTKSAGASYEQYF	TGTGCCAGCAGCACGAAATCTGCGGGAGCCTCCTACGAGCAGTACTTC
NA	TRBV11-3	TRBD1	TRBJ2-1	CASSFGDRAYNEQFF	TGTGCCAGCAGCTTCGGGGACAGGGCCTACAATGAGCAGTTCTTC
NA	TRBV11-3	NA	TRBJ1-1	CASSYPLGRNGEVEAFF	TGTGCCAGCAGCTACCCTTTGGGGCGCAACGGGGAAGTCGAAGCTTTCTTT
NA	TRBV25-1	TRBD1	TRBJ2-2	CASHSVGQGADTGELFF	TGTGCCAGCCATTCTGTAGGACAGGGGGCCGACACCGGGGAGCTGTTTTTT
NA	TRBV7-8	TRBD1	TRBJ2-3	CASSRELTGNADTQYF	TGTGCCAGCAGCCGAGAACTGACAGGGAACGCAGATACGCAGTATTTT
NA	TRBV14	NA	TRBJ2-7	CASSQYYEQYF	TGTGCCAGCAGCCAATACTACGAGCAGTACTTC
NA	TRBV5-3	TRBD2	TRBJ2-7	CASSSSGRAYEQYF	TGTGCCAGCAGCTCTAGCGGGAGGGCCTACGAGCAGTACTTC
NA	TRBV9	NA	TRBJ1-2	CASRDFRENYGYTF	TGTGCCAGCAGAGACTTTAGGGAAAACTATGGCTACACCTTC
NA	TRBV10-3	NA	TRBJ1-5	CAISDSNQPQHF	TGTGCCATCAGTGACTCGAATCAGCCCCAGCATTTT
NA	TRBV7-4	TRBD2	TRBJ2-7	CASSRLADNEQYF	TGTGCCAGCAGCCGGCTAGCGGACAACGAGCAGTACTTC
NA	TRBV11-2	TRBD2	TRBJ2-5	CASSLSGGLAGREETQYF	TGTGCCAGCAGCTTAAGTGGGGGACTAGCGGGACGGGAAGAGACCCAGTACTTC
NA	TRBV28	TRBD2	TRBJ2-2	CASSLAGANTGELFF	TGTGCCAGCAGTCTAGCGGGAGCGAACACCGGGGAGCTGTTTTTT
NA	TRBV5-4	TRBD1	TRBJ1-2	CASSSYDRGLDYGYTF	TGTGCCAGCAGCTCCTATGACAGGGGGCTTGACTATGGCTACACCTTC
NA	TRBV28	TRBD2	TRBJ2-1	CASGTSGYNEQFF	TGTGCCAGCGGGACTAGCGGATACAATGAGCAGTTCTTC
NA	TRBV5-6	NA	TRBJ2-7	CASSLGGQYEQYF	TGTGCCAGCAGCTTGGGTGGACAATACGAGCAGTACTTC
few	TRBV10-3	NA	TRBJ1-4	CAISESSATNEKLFF	TGTGCCATCAGTGAGTCGTCAGCAACTAATGAAAAACTGTTTTTT
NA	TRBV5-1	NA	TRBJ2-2	CASSREGNTGELFF	TGCGCCAGCAGCCGGGAAGGGAACACCGGGGAGCTGTTTTTT